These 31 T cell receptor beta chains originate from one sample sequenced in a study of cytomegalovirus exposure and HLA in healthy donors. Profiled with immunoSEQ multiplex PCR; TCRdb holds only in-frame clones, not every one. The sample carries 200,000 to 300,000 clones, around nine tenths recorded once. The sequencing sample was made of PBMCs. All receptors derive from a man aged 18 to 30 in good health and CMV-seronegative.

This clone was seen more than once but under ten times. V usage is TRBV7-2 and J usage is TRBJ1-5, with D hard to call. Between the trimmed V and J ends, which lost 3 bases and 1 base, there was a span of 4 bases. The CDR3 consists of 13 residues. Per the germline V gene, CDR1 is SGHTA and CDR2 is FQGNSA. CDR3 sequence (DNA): TGTGCCAGCAGCTTGTCGAGCAATCAGCCCCAGCATTTT. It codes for CASSLSSNQPQHF.

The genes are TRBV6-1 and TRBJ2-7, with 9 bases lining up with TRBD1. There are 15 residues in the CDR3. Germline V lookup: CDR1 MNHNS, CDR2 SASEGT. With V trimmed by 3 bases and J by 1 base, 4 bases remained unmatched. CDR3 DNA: TGTGCCAGCAGTGATCTGGGACAGGGATCCTACGAGCAGTACTTC. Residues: CASSDLGQGSYEQYF.

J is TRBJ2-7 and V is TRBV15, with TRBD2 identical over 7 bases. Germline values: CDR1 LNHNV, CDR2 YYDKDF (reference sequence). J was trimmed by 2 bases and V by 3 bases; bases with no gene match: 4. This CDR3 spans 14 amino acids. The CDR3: CATSSGSGPYEQYF. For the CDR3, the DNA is TGTGCCACCAGCAGCGGTAGCGGGCCCTACGAGCAGTACTTC. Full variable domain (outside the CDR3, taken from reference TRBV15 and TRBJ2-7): DAMVIQNPRYQVTQFGKPVTLSCSQTLNHNVMYWYQQKSSQAPKLLFHYYDKDFNNEADTPDNFQSRRPNTSFCFLDIRSPGLGDTAMYLCATSSGSGPYEQYFGPGTRLTVT.

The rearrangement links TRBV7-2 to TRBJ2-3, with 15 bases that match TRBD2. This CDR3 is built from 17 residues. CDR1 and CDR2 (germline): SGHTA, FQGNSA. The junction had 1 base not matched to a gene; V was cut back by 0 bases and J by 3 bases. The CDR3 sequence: CASSLAGTSGRTDTQYF. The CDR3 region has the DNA TGTGCCAGCAGCTTAGCGGGGACTAGCGGGAGGACAGATACGCAGTATTTT.

The chain's CDR3 is CASSPAKGDYGYTF. In DNA form, the CDR3 reads TGTGCCAGCAGCCCGGCTAAAGGGGACTATGGCTACACCTTC. J is TRBJ1-2 and V is TRBV7-2, with D possibly being TRBD1 (5 bases). This CDR3 contains 14 residues. Germline CDR1 reads SGHTA; CDR2 reads FQGNSA. The V end lost 5 bases, the J end lost 3 bases, and 13 bases lay between the germline ends.

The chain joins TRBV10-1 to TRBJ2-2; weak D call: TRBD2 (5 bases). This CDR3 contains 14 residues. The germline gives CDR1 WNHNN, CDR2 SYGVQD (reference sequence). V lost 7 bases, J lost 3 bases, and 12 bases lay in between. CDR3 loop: CASTSLRDTGELFF. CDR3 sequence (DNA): TGCGCCAGCACTTCCCTGAGGGACACCGGGGAGCTGTTTTTT.

CDR3 sequence: CASSYSGQLNTGELFF. CDR3 in DNA: TGTGCCAGCAGTTACTCGGGACAGTTGAACACCGGGGAGCTGTTTTTT. This chain uses TRBV6-5 with TRBJ2-2; 7 positions agree with TRBD1. Trimming at V came to 0 bases and at J to 1 base, leaving 2 bases not matched to a gene. The CDR3 is 16 residues long. In germline, CDR1 is MNHEY, CDR2 SVGAGI.

The CDR3 nucleotides are TGTGCCAGCAGTTTATACTACCGGGGAAACACAGATACGCAGTATTTT. Residues: CASSLYYRGNTDTQYF. This chain links TRBV28 with TRBJ2-3; TRBD2 might be the D (5 bases). The V gene lost 1 base and the J gene lost 2 bases, with 13 bases spanning the gap. The CDR3 is 16 amino acids. Per the germline V gene, CDR1 is MDHEN and CDR2 is SYDVKM.

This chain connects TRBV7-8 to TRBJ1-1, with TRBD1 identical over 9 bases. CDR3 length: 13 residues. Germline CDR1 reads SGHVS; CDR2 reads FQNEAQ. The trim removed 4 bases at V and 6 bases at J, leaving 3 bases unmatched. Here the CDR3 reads CASSWDRVAEAFF. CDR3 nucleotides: TGTGCCAGCAGCTGGGACAGGGTCGCTGAAGCTTTCTTT.

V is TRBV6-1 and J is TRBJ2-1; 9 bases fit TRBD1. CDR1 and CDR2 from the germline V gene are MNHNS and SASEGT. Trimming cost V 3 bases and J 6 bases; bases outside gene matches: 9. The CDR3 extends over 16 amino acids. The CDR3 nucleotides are TGTGCCAGCAGTGATCCCACAGGGGGCCCTTTCAATGAGCAGTTCTTC. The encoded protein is CASSDPTGGPFNEQFF.

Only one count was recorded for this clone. The CDR3 DNA is TGTGCCTGGTATTCACACTACCTAGCCAAAAACATTCAGTACTTC. The encoded protein is CAWYSHYLAKNIQYF. The genes are TRBV30 and TRBJ2-4; no firm D call. There are 15 residues in the CDR3. Germline V lookup: CDR1 GTSNPN, CDR2 SVGIG (reference sequence). Between the trimmed V and J ends, which lost 5 bases and 0 bases, there was a span of 14 bases.

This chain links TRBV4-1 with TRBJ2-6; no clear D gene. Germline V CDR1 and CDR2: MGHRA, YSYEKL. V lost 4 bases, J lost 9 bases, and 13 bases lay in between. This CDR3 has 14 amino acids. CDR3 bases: TGCGCCAGCAGCCCCCTCCCCGGTGTCAACGTCCTGACTTTC. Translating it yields CASSPLPGVNVLTF.

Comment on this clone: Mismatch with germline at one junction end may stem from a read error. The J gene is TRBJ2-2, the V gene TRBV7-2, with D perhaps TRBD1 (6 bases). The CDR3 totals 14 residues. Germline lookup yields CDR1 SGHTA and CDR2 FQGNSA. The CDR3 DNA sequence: TGTGCCAGCAGCTTCTTACAGGGTACCGGGGAGCTATTTTTT. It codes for CASSFLQGTGELFF.

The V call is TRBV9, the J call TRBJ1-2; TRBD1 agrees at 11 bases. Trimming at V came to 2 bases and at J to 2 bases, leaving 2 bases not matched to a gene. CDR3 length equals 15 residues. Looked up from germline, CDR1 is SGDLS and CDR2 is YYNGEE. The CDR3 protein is CASSVGQGVNYGYTF. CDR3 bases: TGTGCCAGCAGCGTGGGACAGGGGGTAAACTATGGCTACACCTTC.

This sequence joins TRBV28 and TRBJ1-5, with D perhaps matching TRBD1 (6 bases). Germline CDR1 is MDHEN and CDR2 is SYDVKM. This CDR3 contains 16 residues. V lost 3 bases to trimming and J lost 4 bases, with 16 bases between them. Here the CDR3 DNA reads TGTGCCAGCAGTTTCCCCCCTGGGACAATAAATCAGCCCCAGCATTTT. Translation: CASSFPPGTINQPQHF.

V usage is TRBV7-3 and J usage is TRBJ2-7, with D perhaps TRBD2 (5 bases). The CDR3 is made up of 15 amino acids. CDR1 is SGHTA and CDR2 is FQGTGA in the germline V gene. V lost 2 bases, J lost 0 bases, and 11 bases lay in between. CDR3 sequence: CASSLSRGPSYEQYF. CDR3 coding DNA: TGTGCCAGCAGCTTATCACGGGGTCCCTCCTACGAGCAGTACTTC.

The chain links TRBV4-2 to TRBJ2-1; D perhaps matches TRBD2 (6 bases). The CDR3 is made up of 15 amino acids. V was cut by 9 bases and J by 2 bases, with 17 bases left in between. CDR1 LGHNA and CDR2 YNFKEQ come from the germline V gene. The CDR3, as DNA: TGTGCCAGTAGTAGCGGCCTTCAAACCTACAATGAGCAGTTCTTC. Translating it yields CASSSGLQTYNEQFF.

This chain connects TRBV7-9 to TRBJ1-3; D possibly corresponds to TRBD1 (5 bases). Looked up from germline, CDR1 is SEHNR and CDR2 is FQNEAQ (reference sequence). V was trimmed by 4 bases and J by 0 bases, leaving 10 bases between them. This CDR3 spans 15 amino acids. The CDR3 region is CASSSSRVSGNTIYF. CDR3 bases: TGTGCCAGCAGCTCAAGCAGGGTCTCTGGAAACACCATATATTTT.

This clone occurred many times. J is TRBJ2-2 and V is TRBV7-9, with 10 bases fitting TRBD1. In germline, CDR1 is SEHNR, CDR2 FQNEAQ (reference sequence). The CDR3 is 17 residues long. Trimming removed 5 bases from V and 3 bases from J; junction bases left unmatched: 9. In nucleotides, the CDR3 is TGTGCCAGCAGCCACCCCCACGGGACAGGGGACACCGGGGAGCTGTTTTTT. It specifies CASSHPHGTGDTGELFF.

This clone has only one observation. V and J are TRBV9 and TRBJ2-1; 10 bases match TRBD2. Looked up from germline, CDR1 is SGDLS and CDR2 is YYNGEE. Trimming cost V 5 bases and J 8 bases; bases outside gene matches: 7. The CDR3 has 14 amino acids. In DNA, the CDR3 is TGTGCCAGCAGTGCCGGGACTAGCGATGATGAGCAGTTCTTC. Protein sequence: CASSAGTSDDEQFF.

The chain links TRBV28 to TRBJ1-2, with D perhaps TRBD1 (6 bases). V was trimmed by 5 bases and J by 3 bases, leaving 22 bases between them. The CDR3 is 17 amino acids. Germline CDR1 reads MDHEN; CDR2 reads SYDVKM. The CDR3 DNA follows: TGTGCCAGCAGTACAATAGGCCGGGACATAGTTGACTATGGCTACACCTTC. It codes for CASSTIGRDIVDYGYTF.

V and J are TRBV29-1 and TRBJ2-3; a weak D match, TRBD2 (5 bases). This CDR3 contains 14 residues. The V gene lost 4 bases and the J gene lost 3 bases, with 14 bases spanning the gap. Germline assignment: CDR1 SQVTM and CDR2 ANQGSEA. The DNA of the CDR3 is TGCAGCGTTGCTCAGGCGGGTGGGACAGATACGCAGTATTTT. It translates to CSVAQAGGTDTQYF.

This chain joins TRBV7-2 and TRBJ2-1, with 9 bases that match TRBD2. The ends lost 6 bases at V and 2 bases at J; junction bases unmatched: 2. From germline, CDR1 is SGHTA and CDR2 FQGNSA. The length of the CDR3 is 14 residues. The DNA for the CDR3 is TGTGCCAGCAGGGCGGGGGGGGCCTACAATGAGCAGTTCTTC. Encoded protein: CASRAGGAYNEQFF.

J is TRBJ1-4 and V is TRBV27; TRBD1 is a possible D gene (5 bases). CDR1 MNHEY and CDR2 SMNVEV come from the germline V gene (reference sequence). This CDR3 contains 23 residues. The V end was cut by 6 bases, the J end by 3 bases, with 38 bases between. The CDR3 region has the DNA TGTGCCAGCAGCCACCGACTCGTCGACAGTCCGCTTTACGCTACCCCACCTAATGAAAAACTGTTTTTT. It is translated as CASSHRLVDSPLYATPPNEKLFF.

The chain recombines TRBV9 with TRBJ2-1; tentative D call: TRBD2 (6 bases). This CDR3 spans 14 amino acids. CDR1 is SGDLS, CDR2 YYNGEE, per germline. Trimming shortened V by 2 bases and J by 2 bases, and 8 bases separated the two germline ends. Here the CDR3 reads CASSVGGTYNEQFF. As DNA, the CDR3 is TGTGCCAGCAGCGTCGGCGGGACCTACAATGAGCAGTTCTTC.

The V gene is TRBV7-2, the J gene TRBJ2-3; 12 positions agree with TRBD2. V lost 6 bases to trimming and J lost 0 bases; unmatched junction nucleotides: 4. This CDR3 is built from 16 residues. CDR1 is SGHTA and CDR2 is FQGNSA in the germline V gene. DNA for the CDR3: TGTGCCAGCAGGACCGGGACTAGCGGGAGCACAGATACGCAGTATTTT. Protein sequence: CASRTGTSGSTDTQYF.

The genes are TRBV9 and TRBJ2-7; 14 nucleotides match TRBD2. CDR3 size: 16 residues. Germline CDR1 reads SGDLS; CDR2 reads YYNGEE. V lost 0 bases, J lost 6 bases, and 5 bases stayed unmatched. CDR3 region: CASSVATGLAGVEQYF. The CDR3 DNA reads TGTGCCAGCAGCGTAGCTACGGGACTAGCGGGGGTCGAGCAGTACTTC. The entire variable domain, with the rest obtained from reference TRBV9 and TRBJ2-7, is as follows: DSGVTQTPKHLITATGQRVTLRCSPRSGDLSVYWYQQSLDQGLQFLIQYYNGEERAKGNILERFSAQQFPDLHSELNLSSLELGDSALYFCASSVATGLAGVEQYFGPGTRLTVT.

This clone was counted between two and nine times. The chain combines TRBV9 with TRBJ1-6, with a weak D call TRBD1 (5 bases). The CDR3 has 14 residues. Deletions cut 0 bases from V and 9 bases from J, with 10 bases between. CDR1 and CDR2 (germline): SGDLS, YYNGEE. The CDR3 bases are TGTGCCAGCAGCGTAGCCCCCGGGGGTTCACCCCTCCACTTT. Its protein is CASSVAPGGSPLHF.

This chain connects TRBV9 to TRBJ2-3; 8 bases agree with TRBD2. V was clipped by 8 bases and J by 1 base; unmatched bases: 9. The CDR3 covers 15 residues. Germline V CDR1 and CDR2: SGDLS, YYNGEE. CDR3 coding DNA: TGTGCCAGTACCACTACGGGAGGGGGCACAGATACGCAGTATTTT. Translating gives CASTTTGGGTDTQYF. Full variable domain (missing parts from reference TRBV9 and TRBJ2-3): DSGVTQTPKHLITATGQRVTLRCSPRSGDLSVYWYQQSLDQGLQFLIQYYNGEERAKGNILERFSAQQFPDLHSELNLSSLELGDSALYFCASTTTGGGTDTQYFGPGTRLTVL.

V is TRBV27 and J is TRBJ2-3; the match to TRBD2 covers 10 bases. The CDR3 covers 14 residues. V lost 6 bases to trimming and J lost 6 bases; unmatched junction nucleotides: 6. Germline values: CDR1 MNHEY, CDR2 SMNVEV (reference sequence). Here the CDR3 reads CASRLSGGQDTQYF. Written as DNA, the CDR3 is TGTGCCAGCAGACTTAGCGGGGGGCAGGATACGCAGTATTTT.

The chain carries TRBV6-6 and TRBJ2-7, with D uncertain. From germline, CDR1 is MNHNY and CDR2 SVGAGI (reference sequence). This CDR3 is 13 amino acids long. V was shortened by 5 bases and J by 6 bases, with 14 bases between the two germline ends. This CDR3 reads CASSASGPSEQYF. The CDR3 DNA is TGTGCCAGCAGTGCTTCAGGCCCAAGCGAGCAGTACTTC.